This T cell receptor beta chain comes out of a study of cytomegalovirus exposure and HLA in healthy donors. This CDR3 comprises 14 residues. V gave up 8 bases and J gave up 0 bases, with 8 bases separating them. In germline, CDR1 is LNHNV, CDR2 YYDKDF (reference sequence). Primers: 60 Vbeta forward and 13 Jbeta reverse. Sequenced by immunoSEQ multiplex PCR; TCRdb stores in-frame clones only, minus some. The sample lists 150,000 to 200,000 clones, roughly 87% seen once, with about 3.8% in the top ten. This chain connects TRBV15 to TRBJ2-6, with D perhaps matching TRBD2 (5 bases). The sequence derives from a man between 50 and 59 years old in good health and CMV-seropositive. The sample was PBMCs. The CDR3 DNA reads TGTGCCACCGGGAGATCCTCTGGGGCCAACGTCCTGACTTTC. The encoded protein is CATGRSSGANVLTF.